This T cell receptor beta chain was sequenced in a study of CD8+CD57+ T cells in acquired aplastic anemia. Whole-study context: Mean yield of DNA from sorted CD4+ and CD8+ cells was 3 to 3.5 ug. General study results and limits: Patient and control CD8+ Simpson's diversity was not significantly different. There were approximately 27 CD8+ CDR3 sequences that occurred in both patients and controls.

The template used for profiling TCR beta VDJ and CDR3 was genomic DNA. From the reads, TCRdb called clonotypes with MiXCR, one entry per CDR3 protein. The data contain some 280,000 distinct CDR3 sequences, about 56% of them singletons. V was trimmed by 5 bases and J by 0 bases, leaving 17 bases between them. The CDR3 length is 17 residues. The germline CDR1 and CDR2 sequences are LNHDA and SQIVND (reference sequence). With regard to this clonotype: Its matching antigen is unknown.

Sequencing was done on a sample of sorted CD4+, CD8+, or CD8+CD57+ T cells (not recorded which) from PBMCs. The rearrangement joins TRBV19 to TRBJ1-3; maybe TRBD1 (5 bases). This sequence was found in a human donor with severe aplastic anemia or a healthy control (not recorded which). The CDR3 here is CASSVGGTASSGNTIYF. The CDR3 coding sequence is TGTGCCAGTAGTGTCGGGGGGACCGCCAGCTCTGGAAACACCATATATTTT.